These 23 T cell receptor beta chains were sequenced from one sample in a study of shared clonotypes between healthy human individuals. Here immunoSEQ multiplex PCR was the method, and the copy in TCRdb shows in-frame clones only, minus some. Altogether some 630,000 clones are present, around 72% being singletons, with the ten largest covering less than 2%. Sequences were obtained from memory CD4+ T cells sorted from blood. Subset: CD45RA-negative fraction. The receptors were sampled from a woman aged 25 to 45 in good health.

The chain is built from TRBV18 and TRBJ2-6, with D hard to call. V shed 6 bases and J shed 3 bases, with 6 bases lying between them. CDR1 and CDR2 (germline): KGHSH, LQKENI. The CDR3 is 13 residues long. The CDR3 reads CASSLGGANVLTF. The DNA for the CDR3 is TGTGCCAGCTCCCTGGGTGGGGCCAACGTCCTGACTTTC.

The rearrangement uses TRBV11-2 and TRBJ2-2; 7 nucleotides line up with TRBD2. The CDR3 totals 17 residues. Looked up from germline, CDR1 is SGHAT and CDR2 is FQNNGV. V trimming: 3 bases; J trimming: 5 bases; junction bases outside the gene matches: 12. CDR3 loop: CASSLIPSGISTGELFF. Here the CDR3 DNA reads TGTGCCAGCAGCTTGATCCCCAGCGGGATATCGACCGGGGAGCTGTTTTTT.

This clone was detected many times. V gene TRBV11-3 combines with J gene TRBJ2-2; 9 positions agree with TRBD2. The CDR3 runs to 18 residues. V was pared by 1 base and J by 3 bases, with 9 bases of the junction left unmatched. The germline gives CDR1 SGHNT, CDR2 YENEEA. The DNA for the CDR3 is TGTGCCAGCAGCTTAGGAGCCGGGACTAGCCTCGACACCGGGGAGCTGTTTTTT. It specifies CASSLGAGTSLDTGELFF.

The J gene is TRBJ2-4, the V gene TRBV5-4; possible D gene TRBD1, 5 bases. The germline V gene encodes CDR1 SGHNT and CDR2 YYREEE (reference sequence). Trimming stripped 2 bases from V and 0 bases from J, with 18 bases between. This CDR3 comprises 18 residues. CDR3 nucleotides: TGTGCCAGCAGCTTCTTGCCCGCAGGGAACCTAGCCAAAAACATTCAGTACTTC. Translation: CASSFLPAGNLAKNIQYF.

The rearrangement links TRBV28 to TRBJ2-2, with a tentative D call TRBD2 (7 bases). Germline assignment: CDR1 MDHEN and CDR2 SYDVKM. The CDR3 runs 14 residues. V was cut by 8 bases and J by 6 bases, with 16 bases left in between. The CDR3 coding sequence is TGTGCCAGCGGGGACTACTGGGGGCCCGGGGAGCTGTTTTTT. As protein: CASGDYWGPGELFF.

J is TRBJ2-3 and V is TRBV27; 7 bases are shared with TRBD2. CDR1 MNHEY and CDR2 SMNVEV come from the germline V gene (reference sequence). The CDR3 spans 14 residues. Trimming cost V 3 bases and J 5 bases; bases outside gene matches: 5. Here the CDR3 reads CASSFGGSRDTQYF. CDR3 DNA: TGTGCCAGCAGTTTCGGCGGGAGTAGAGATACGCAGTATTTT.

The chain is built from TRBV29-1 and TRBJ2-4, with D maybe TRBD1 (6 bases). Germline lookup yields CDR1 SQVTM and CDR2 ANQGSEA. This CDR3 spans 16 amino acids. Trimming pared 0 bases from V and 9 bases from J, leaving 21 bases between. CDR3: CSVEDLQGQTLSIQYF. The DNA of the CDR3 is TGCAGCGTTGAAGATCTTCAAGGACAGACTCTATCCATTCAGTACTTC.

V gene TRBV28 combines with J gene TRBJ2-2; D perhaps matches TRBD2 (5 bases). V lost 7 bases, J lost 7 bases, and 13 bases lay in between. CDR3 length: 13 residues. Germline CDR1 and CDR2: MDHEN and SYDVKM. CDR3 residues: CASIGSWVGELFF. The CDR3 DNA is TGTGCCAGCATTGGGAGTTGGGTCGGGGAGCTGTTTTTT.

This clone was seen at least ten times. The genes are TRBV19 and TRBJ2-1; 10 bases agree with TRBD1. Germline CDR1 is LNHDA and CDR2 is SQIVND (reference sequence). With 6 bases clipped from V and 3 bases from J, the junction kept 5 bases outside the gene matches. The CDR3 runs to 15 residues. CDR3 residues: CASREDRGDYNEQFF. CDR3 sequence (DNA): TGTGCCAGTAGAGAGGACAGGGGGGACTACAATGAGCAGTTCTTC.

The V and J genes are TRBV11-2 and TRBJ2-7; no clear D. V shed 2 bases and J shed 0 bases, with 11 bases lying between them. The CDR3 loop spans 15 amino acids. CDR1 is SGHAT and CDR2 is FQNNGV in the germline V gene. CDR3 protein: CASSLFPHSSYEQYF. Written as DNA, the CDR3 is TGTGCCAGCAGCTTATTCCCCCATAGCTCCTACGAGCAGTACTTC.

This chain joins TRBV7-2 and TRBJ2-5, with TRBD1 matching 7 bases. The CDR3 spans 14 residues. V shed 5 bases, J shed 4 bases, and the junction held 7 bases outside the gene matches. From germline, CDR1 is SGHTA and CDR2 FQGNSA. The CDR3 DNA is TGTGCCAGCAGCGATCCGACAGGGCTAGAGACCCAGTACTTC. As protein: CASSDPTGLETQYF.

The J gene is TRBJ2-5, the V gene TRBV27; D is ambiguous. V lost 6 bases to trimming and J lost 5 bases, with 16 bases between them. The germline V gene encodes CDR1 MNHEY and CDR2 SMNVEV (reference sequence). This CDR3 spans 14 amino acids. The CDR3 region has the DNA TGTGCCAGCAGACGCCGTGAGCCTGGGGAGACCCAGTACTTC. Protein sequence: CASRRREPGETQYF.

The rearrangement links TRBV7-6 to TRBJ2-7; TRBD2 is a possible D gene (5 bases). CDR1 is SGHVS, CDR2 FNYEAQ, per germline. The V end was cut by 5 bases, the J end by 0 bases, with 11 bases between. CDR3 length: 14 residues. CDR3 in DNA: TGTGCCAGCAGCCCGTCGGAGGCCTCCTACGAGCAGTACTTC. Translating it yields CASSPSEASYEQYF.

This clone was observed many times. The chain employs TRBV5-6 and TRBJ2-5; D is tentatively TRBD1 or TRBD2 (6 bases each). The CDR3 loop spans 15 amino acids. Germline V gene data show CDR1 as SGHDT and CDR2 as YYEEEE. V dropped 2 bases and J dropped 4 bases, with 15 bases sitting between them. The CDR3 DNA sequence: TGTGCCAGCAGCTTAACGGGAGAGGGGGGAGAGACCCAGTACTTC. Its protein product is CASSLTGEGGETQYF. The variable domain in full, completed from reference TRBV5-6 and TRBJ2-5, reads DAGVTQSPTHLIKTRGQQVTLRCSPKSGHDTVSWYQQALGQGPQFIFQYYEEEERQRGNFPDRFSGHQFPNYSSELNVNALLLGDSALYLCASSLTGEGGETQYFGPGTRLLVL.

This clone has more than one count but fewer than ten. V and J are TRBV29-1 and TRBJ2-7, with TRBD1 matching 10 bases. The V gene's germline CDR1 is SQVTM and CDR2 ANQGSEA. V was clipped by 4 bases and J by 2 bases; unmatched bases: 8. This CDR3 spans 15 amino acids. Here the CDR3 DNA reads TGCAGCGTTGGGGACAGGGGCACCAGTACCTACGAGCAGTACTTC. Protein: CSVGDRGTSTYEQYF.

The rearrangement uses TRBV14 and TRBJ2-3; possible D gene TRBD1, 6 bases. CDR1 is SGHDN and CDR2 is FVKESK in the germline V gene. Trimming cost V 4 bases and J 1 base, with 21 bases left between them. The length of the CDR3 is 18 residues. The CDR3 nucleotides read TGTGCCAGCAGCCCCCAGGGGTTCTCGCTTGTTGGCACAGATACGCAGTATTTT. Its translation: CASSPQGFSLVGTDTQYF.

The V gene is TRBV18, the J gene TRBJ2-3; D is possibly TRBD2 (6 bases). In germline, CDR1 is KGHSH, CDR2 LQKENI. The length of the CDR3 is 15 residues. V was pared by 8 bases and J by 0 bases, with 15 bases between. The CDR3 DNA is TGTGCCAGCACCCTTAGCGGCCCTAGCACAGATACGCAGTATTTT. This encodes CASTLSGPSTDTQYF.

The chain carries TRBV5-1 and TRBJ2-7, with 14 bases that match TRBD2. V trimming: 2 bases; J trimming: 0 bases; junction bases outside the gene matches: 13. Looked up from germline, CDR1 is SGHRS and CDR2 is YFSETQ. This CDR3 region has 20 residues. Written as DNA, the CDR3 is TGCGCCAGCAGCTTAGCCTCGGGACTAGCGGGAGCAATTTTCTCCTACGAGCAGTACTTC. Translating gives CASSLASGLAGAIFSYEQYF.

The chain recombines TRBV6-4 with TRBJ2-1; 7 bases align to TRBD2. CDR3 length equals 15 residues. With V trimmed by 3 bases and J by 5 bases, 7 bases remained unmatched. The germline gives CDR1 MRHNA, CDR2 SNTAGT. Here the CDR3 DNA reads TGTGCCAGCAGTGAATCGGGAGGTGAACACAATGAGCAGTTCTTC. Amino acids: CASSESGGEHNEQFF.

The chain joins TRBV30 to TRBJ1-5, with 8 nucleotides matching TRBD1. Per the germline V gene, CDR1 is GTSNPN and CDR2 is SVGIG (reference sequence). J was trimmed by 6 bases and V by 0 bases; bases with no gene match: 4. This CDR3 spans 14 amino acids. The CDR3, as DNA: TGTGCCTGGAGTGTGGGACAGGACGGTCAGCCCCAGCATTTT. It specifies CAWSVGQDGQPQHF.

This chain links TRBV11-2 with TRBJ2-1; 7 positions agree with TRBD2. This CDR3 spans 16 amino acids. Germline CDR1 SGHAT, CDR2 FQNNGV. V lost 1 base and J lost 6; bases outside the gene matches: 9. The CDR3 sequence: CASSLVVAGPINEQFF. CDR3 nucleotide sequence: TGTGCCAGCAGCTTAGTAGTAGCGGGCCCGATCAATGAGCAGTTCTTC.

The chain recombines TRBV7-9 with TRBJ2-1; D not certain. Germline V gene sequence: CDR1 SEHNR, CDR2 FQNEAQ (reference sequence). The CDR3 runs to 15 residues. The V end was cut by 5 bases, the J end by 5 bases, with 16 bases between. The CDR3 DNA is TGTGCCAGCAGCAAACAAAACGACCGAAACAATGAGCAGTTCTTC. Translation gives CASSKQNDRNNEQFF. The whole variable domain, remainder taken from reference TRBV7-9 and TRBJ2-1, is DTGVSQNPRHKITKRGQNVTFRCDPISEHNRLYWYRQTLGQGPEFLTYFQNEAQLEKSRLLSDRFSAERPKGSFSTLEIQRTEQGDSAMYLCASSKQNDRNNEQFFGPGTRLTVL.

Note on this clone: This specimen includes other DNA sequences encoding the same CDR3. The rearrangement joins TRBV5-1 to TRBJ1-3; D remains ambiguous. V shed 4 bases and J shed 1 base, with 6 bases lying between them. The germline V gene has CDR1 SGHRS and CDR2 YFSETQ. There are 13 residues in the CDR3. CDR3 protein: CASSSPSGNTIYF. The DNA for the CDR3 is TGCGCCAGCAGCAGTCCTTCTGGAAACACCATATATTTT.